Listed below are T cell receptor beta chains from one sample, sequenced in a study of blood T cell repertoires in COVID-19. Sequenced by immunoSEQ multiplex PCR; TCRdb stores in-frame clones only, minus some. The table has around 450,000 clones, around nine tenths seen once. Sequenced material: PBMCs or T cells enriched from blood (not recorded which). Receptors were obtained from a woman younger than 30 with acute COVID-19. CDR3s include the opening cysteine and the closing phenylalanine or tryptophan. The D gene is left open where the match is weak. Not every row has a clone size; where given, it reads once, few, many or a size class.

TRBV25-1	TRBD1	NA	TRBJ2-7	CASSDSDRSSYEQYF	TGTGCCAGCAGTGATTCGGACAGGAGCTCCTACGAGCAGTACTTC
TRBV12-3/TRBV12-4	NA	once	TRBJ1-2	CASSNSYGYTF	TGTGCCAGCAGCAACAGCTATGGCTACACCTTC
TRBV7-9	TRBD1	NA	TRBJ1-4	CASSFRQGAREKLFF	TGTGCCAGCAGCTTTAGGCAGGGGGCGCGAGAAAAACTGTTTTTT
TRBV19	TRBD2	NA	TRBJ2-7	CASSKITKAGGFDEQYF	TGTGCCAGTAGCAAAATAACTAAAGCGGGAGGTTTTGACGAGCAGTACTTC
TRBV19	NA	once	TRBJ2-5	CASSAFPGETQYF	TGTGCCAGTAGTGCATTTCCAGGAGAGACCCAGTACTTC
TRBV6-5	NA	NA	TRBJ2-6	CASSSTQESGANILTF	TGTGCCAGCAGTTCAACTCAGGAGTCTGGGGCCAACATCCTGACTTTC
TRBV7-2	NA	NA	TRBJ1-2	CASSLSSIAGRAYGYTF	TGTGCCAGCAGCTTATCCTCGATCGCAGGGAGGGCCTATGGCTACACCTTC
TRBV5-4	NA	NA	TRBJ2-3	CASSFHGDTQYF	TGTGCCAGCAGCTTCCACGGGGATACGCAGTATTTT
TRBV6-2/TRBV6-3	NA	NA	TRBJ2-6	CASSLRRTAGANVLTF	TGTGCCAGCAGTTTGCGGCGGACAGCTGGGGCCAACGTCCTGACTTTC
TRBV10-3	NA	NA	TRBJ1-1	CAISGSSGHWNTEAFF	TGTGCCATCAGTGGAAGTTCGGGACATTGGAACACTGAAGCTTTCTTT
TRBV7-2	TRBD2	NA	TRBJ2-7	CASSLEGLAGSYEQYF	TGTGCCAGCAGCTTAGAAGGACTAGCGGGGTCCTACGAGCAGTACTTC
TRBV10-3	TRBD1	NA	TRBJ1-5	CAISRDRDNQPQHF	TGTGCCATCTCCCGGGACAGGGACAATCAGCCCCAGCATTTT
TRBV7-2	TRBD1	NA	TRBJ2-7	CASSLGTGQGYEQYF	TGTGCCAGCAGCTTAGGGACAGGGCAGGGTTACGAGCAGTACTTC
TRBV13	TRBD1	NA	TRBJ1-2	CASSLEGAPQGPNTYGYTF	TGTGCCAGCAGCTTAGAGGGGGCCCCACAGGGCCCTAATACTTATGGCTACACCTTC
TRBV27	TRBD1	NA	TRBJ1-1	CASSPGQGLMNTEAFF	TGTGCCAGCAGTCCAGGACAGGGACTAATGAACACTGAAGCTTTCTTT
TRBV4-1	NA	NA	TRBJ2-1	CASSHPSRAIGEQFF	TGCGCCAGCAGCCATCCATCGAGGGCTATCGGGGAGCAGTTCTTC
TRBV25-1	TRBD1	NA	TRBJ1-2	CASSNRDRLGYGYTF	TGTGCCAGCAGTAACCGGGACAGGCTTGGCTATGGCTACACCTTC
TRBV6-5	NA	few	TRBJ2-7	CASSYSQEHSEQYF	TGTGCCAGCAGTTACTCCCAGGAACATAGCGAGCAGTACTTC
TRBV24-1	NA	NA	TRBJ1-2	CATSDLGKPHGYTF	TGTGCCACCAGTGATCTCGGGAAACCCCATGGCTACACCTTC
TRBV6-5	TRBD2	once	TRBJ2-1	CASSYSSLAGYEQFF	TGTGCCAGCAGTTACTCGAGTCTAGCGGGATATGAGCAGTTCTTC
TRBV7-2	NA	once	TRBJ1-1	CASSTIEYRNTEAFF	TGTGCCAGCAGCACTATAGAGTACCGGAACACTGAAGCTTTCTTT
TRBV7-9	NA	few	TRBJ2-2	CASSNAGSGELFF	TGTGCCAGCAGCAACGCGGGGTCCGGGGAGCTGTTTTTT
TRBV6-9	TRBD1	NA	TRBJ1-2	CASSWDRSGYTF	TGTGCCAGCAGTTGGGACAGAAGCGGCTACACCTTC
TRBV2	TRBD2	NA	TRBJ2-3	CASSERRGGTDTQYF	TGTGCCAGCAGTGAGCGACGGGGGGGCACAGATACGCAGTATTTT
TRBV29-1	TRBD2	NA	TRBJ2-1	CSVELGRDYNEQFF	TGCAGCGTTGAACTCGGGAGGGACTACAATGAGCAGTTCTTC
TRBV7-2	NA	NA	TRBJ2-7	CASSLVIHEQYF	TGTGCCAGCAGCTTAGTTATCCACGAGCAGTACTTC
TRBV7-9	TRBD2	NA	TRBJ2-7	CASGSSGYEQYF	TGTGCCAGCGGGTCTAGCGGCTACGAGCAGTACTTC
TRBV15	NA	NA	TRBJ2-7	CATSRKTGRINEQYF	TGTGCCACCAGCAGAAAGACAGGGAGGATCAACGAGCAGTACTTC
TRBV20-1	NA	NA	TRBJ1-2	CSATPDGGYTF	TGCAGTGCTACACCAGATGGTGGCTACACCTTC
TRBV3-1/TRBV3-2	TRBD2	NA	TRBJ2-5	CASSRLAGGTKTQYF	TGTGCCAGCAGCCGATTAGCGGGGGGCACGAAGACCCAGTACTTC
TRBV2	TRBD2	NA	TRBJ2-3	CASSGTSEADTQYF	TGTGCCAGCTCCGGGACTAGCGAGGCAGATACGCAGTATTTT
TRBV12-5	TRBD1	NA	TRBJ1-2	CASGLTGAYYGYTF	TGTGCTAGTGGCCTGACAGGGGCCTACTATGGCTACACCTTC
TRBV2	NA	NA	TRBJ1-1	CASSEKGVAGQGNTEAFF	TGTGCCAGCAGTGAAAAAGGGGTTGCGGGGCAGGGGAACACTGAAGCTTTCTTT
TRBV6-2/TRBV6-3	NA	NA	TRBJ1-5	CASSYRERSRGGNQPQHF	TGTGCCAGCAGTTACAGGGAGAGGTCCAGGGGAGGCAATCAGCCCCAGCATTTT
TRBV29-1	TRBD1	NA	TRBJ1-2	CSVAQGDYGYTF	TGCAGCGTTGCCCAGGGGGACTATGGCTACACCTTC